Below are 2 T cell receptor beta chains sequenced from a single sample in a study of T cell clonality in common variable immunodeficiency. Study conclusions and caveats: Reportedly, TCR beta sequences from common variable immunodeficiency showed fewer deletions and N-nucleotide insertions.

Clones were read by immunoSEQ multiplex PCR, and TCRdb kept only the in-frame ones, dropping some. Sampling found about 30,000 clones, none seen once. Which antigens these TCRs recognize remains unknown. Sequencing was done on a sample of peripheral blood mononuclear cells. These receptors originate from a human donor with common variable immunodeficiency.

This clone showed up many times. The observed sequence ends 3 residues before the CDR3 terminus, with the missing tail filled in from the germline J gene. The chain links TRBV5-1 to TRBJ2-1; no firm D call. CDR3 length equals 11 residues. Germline V gene sequence: CDR1 SGHRS, CDR2 YFSETQ. The V gene lost 6 bases and the J gene lost 5 bases, with 6 bases spanning the gap. CDR3 DNA, as far as it was read: TGCGCCAGCATCGTAAACAATGAG. Protein product: CASIVNNE. In full, the CDR3 is CASIVNNEQFF.

This clone showed up many times. Coverage ceases 3 residues before the CDR3 finishes, and the germline J gene fills in the end. The rearrangement joins TRBV29-1 to TRBJ1-2, with TRBD1 matching 8 bases. V shed 8 bases and J 7 bases; nucleotides not matched to a gene: 6. The CDR3 extends over 11 amino acids. In germline, CDR1 is SQVTM, CDR2 ANQGSEA. CDR3 region: CSSGGDGGYTF. The covered CDR3 bases are TGCAGCTCAGGGGGCGACGGTGGC.